A selection of T cell receptor beta chains follows, all from one sample in a study of OX40 agonist ivuxolimab in advanced cancers. Only in-frame clones appear in the TCRdb table, and some are missing; sequencing was by immunoSEQ multiplex PCR. The sample carries about 88,000 clones, 85% to 90% recorded once. Material: CD4+ or CD8+ T cells sorted from blood, obtained in a trial of the OX40 agonist ivuxolimab. The receptors shown here come from an adult with an advanced solid tumor such as melanoma, head and neck, liver or kidney cancer. CDR3s include the opening cysteine and the closing phenylalanine or tryptophan. The D gene is left open where the match is weak. Size is omitted from some rows. Given values are once, few, many or a class for expanded clones.

clone_size: few
v_call: TRBV6-1
j_call: TRBJ2-3
d_call: TRBD2
cdr3_aa: CASSEARGARADTQYF
cdr3_nt: TGTGCCAGCAGTGAAGCGCGGGGGGCGAGAGCAGATACGCAGTATTTT

clone_size: -
v_call: TRBV5-4
j_call: TRBJ2-1
d_call: -
cdr3_aa: CASSPRGESDEQFF
cdr3_nt: TGTGCCAGCAGCCCCCGTGGGGAAAGCGATGAGCAGTTCTTC

clone_size: few
v_call: TRBV5-4
j_call: TRBJ2-1
d_call: TRBD1
cdr3_aa: CASRSGTGGVHPFF
cdr3_nt: TGTGCCAGCAGATCCGGGACAGGGGGCGTTCATCCGTTCTTC

clone_size: -
v_call: TRBV11-2
j_call: TRBJ1-2
d_call: -
cdr3_aa: CASSLEGHGDLNYGYTF
cdr3_nt: TGTGCCAGCAGCTTAGAGGGACACGGGGATCTTAACTATGGCTACACCTTC

clone_size: -
v_call: TRBV5-1
j_call: TRBJ2-5
d_call: -
cdr3_aa: CASSRTMRETQYF
cdr3_nt: TGCGCCAGCAGCAGAACCATGCGGGAGACCCAGTACTTC

clone_size: -
v_call: TRBV15
j_call: TRBJ1-6
d_call: -
cdr3_aa: CATSRIQGEGSPLHF
cdr3_nt: TGTGCCACCAGCAGAATACAGGGCGAAGGGTCACCCCTCCACTTT

clone_size: -
v_call: TRBV5-4
j_call: TRBJ1-1
d_call: -
cdr3_aa: CASSSARGELYTEAFF
cdr3_nt: TGTGCCAGCAGCTCAGCTCGTGGGGAGCTTTACACTGAAGCTTTCTTT

clone_size: -
v_call: TRBV6-5
j_call: TRBJ2-2
d_call: -
cdr3_aa: CASRGSTGELFF
cdr3_nt: TGTGCCAGCAGGGGGTCAACCGGGGAGCTGTTTTTT

clone_size: -
v_call: TRBV9
j_call: TRBJ1-1
d_call: -
cdr3_aa: CASSVGPDTEAFF
cdr3_nt: TGTGCCAGCAGCGTAGGGCCGGACACTGAAGCTTTCTTT

clone_size: -
v_call: TRBV5-4
j_call: TRBJ2-3
d_call: -
cdr3_aa: CASSLERYTDTQYF
cdr3_nt: TGTGCCAGCAGCTTGGAGAGGTACACAGATACGCAGTATTTT

clone_size: -
v_call: TRBV9
j_call: TRBJ2-1
d_call: -
cdr3_aa: CASSAIYNEQFF
cdr3_nt: TGTGCCAGCAGCGCTATCTACAATGAGCAGTTCTTC